Each of the 24 T cell receptor beta chains below was sequenced from the same sample in a study of shared clonotypes between healthy human individuals. Terminally differentiated effector memory CD45RA+ cells were excluded from the naive CD8 cells, which were CD45RO-negative and positively selected for CCR7. The assay was immunoSEQ multiplex PCR, and TCRdb's table has in-frame clones only and misses some. The sample yields a few million clones, just under 95% seen once. Sequences were obtained from naive CD8+ T cells from PBMCs. The source of these receptors is a man aged 18 to 30 in good health. Some clones in this sample may be carry-over from other donors' samples.

About this clone itself: Other nucleotide sequences from this sample produce the same CDR3. J is TRBJ2-1 and V is TRBV9, with 10 bases aligning to TRBD2. Germline CDR1 SGDLS, CDR2 YYNGEE. This CDR3 has 15 amino acids. The J segment lost 7 bases and the V segment lost 2 bases, leaving 6 bases of the junction unmatched. The CDR3 bases are TGTGCCAGCAGCGTGGCCGGGACTAGCGTGAATGAGCAGTTCTTC. It is translated as CASSVAGTSVNEQFF.

This clone was observed once. The rearrangement uses TRBV5-1 and TRBJ1-2, with TRBD1 matching over 9 bases. Germline V gene sequence: CDR1 SGHRS, CDR2 YFSETQ. Trimming cost V 4 bases and J 6 bases; bases outside gene matches: 7. The CDR3 is made up of 14 amino acids. CDR3 sequence reads: CASSPPGQGHGYTF. The CDR3 DNA follows: TGCGCCAGCAGCCCACCGGGACAGGGACATGGCTACACCTTC.

V is TRBV5-5 and J is TRBJ2-7; no firm D call. This CDR3 has 13 residues. Germline assignment: CDR1 SGHKS and CDR2 YYEKEE (reference sequence). Trimming cost V 2 bases and J 1 base, with 7 bases left between them. The CDR3 region has the DNA TGTGCCAGCAGCTTCGACGGTTCCTACGAGCAGTACTTC. It is translated as CASSFDGSYEQYF.

J is TRBJ1-2 and V is TRBV18; no clear D gene. Per germline, CDR1 KGHSH and CDR2 LQKENI. Trimming stripped 3 bases from V and 8 bases from J, with 19 bases between. CDR3 length: 15 residues. The CDR3 loop is CASSPDPYLDPGYTF. CDR3 nucleotides: TGTGCCAGCTCACCGGACCCTTATTTGGACCCGGGCTACACCTTC.

The J gene is TRBJ1-2, the V gene TRBV20-1; 8 nucleotides line up with TRBD1. CDR3 length equals 11 residues. Germline-derived CDR1 and CDR2 are DFQATT and SNEGSKA (reference sequence). With 6 bases clipped from V and 10 bases from J, the junction kept 7 bases outside the gene matches. The CDR3 DNA follows: TGCAGTGCCGGACAGGGTTTGCTCTACACCTTC. Protein sequence: CSAGQGLLYTF.

This clone has more than one count but fewer than ten. V gene TRBV9 combines with J gene TRBJ1-1, with no clear D. Trimming took 4 bases from V and 3 from J, leaving 10 bases between them. There are 13 residues in the CDR3. CDR1 is SGDLS, CDR2 YYNGEE, per germline. CDR3 loop: CASSFGGDTEAFF. In DNA, the CDR3 is TGTGCCAGCAGCTTTGGAGGCGACACTGAAGCTTTCTTT.

The rearrangement uses TRBV4-1 and TRBJ2-7; TRBD1 is a possible D gene (6 bases). Germline V gives CDR1 MGHRA, CDR2 YSYEKL. The CDR3 is made up of 18 amino acids. The V end lost 1 base, the J end lost 6 bases, and 25 bases lay between the germline ends. Here the CDR3 DNA reads TGCGCCAGCAGCCAAGGTGAGACAGGCCACATATTAACCATCGAGCAGTACTTC. The encoded protein is CASSQGETGHILTIEQYF.

The rearrangement joins TRBV28 to TRBJ2-7; the D is unclear. The CDR3 loop spans 11 amino acids. The V gene lost 0 bases and the J gene lost 7 bases, with 4 bases spanning the gap. CDR1 is MDHEN, CDR2 SYDVKM, per germline. CDR3 in amino acids: CASSLWAEQYF. For the CDR3, the DNA is TGTGCCAGCAGTTTATGGGCTGAGCAGTACTTC.

This chain joins TRBV2 and TRBJ1-4; D unresolved. CDR3 length: 13 amino acids. Germline V gene lookup returns CDR1 SNHLY and CDR2 FYNNEI. The V and J ends lost 3 bases and 8 bases respectively, with 10 bases between them. The CDR3 region has the DNA TGTGCCAGCAGTGATGCACCAGGAGAAAAACTGTTTTTT. Its protein is CASSDAPGEKLFF.

This clone is a singleton in its sample. This chain connects TRBV7-9 to TRBJ2-1, with 8 positions matching TRBD2. The V and J ends lost 6 bases and 8 bases, in that order; junction bases with no gene match: 6. Germline-derived CDR1 and CDR2 are SEHNR and FQNEAQ (reference sequence). This CDR3 contains 13 residues. The CDR3 DNA sequence: TGTGCCAGCAGTTCAACTAGCGGCTATGAGCAGTTCTTC. This translates into CASSSTSGYEQFF.

This chain uses TRBV9 with TRBJ2-1, with D possibly TRBD1 on 5 matching bases. Germline CDR1 SGDLS, CDR2 YYNGEE. V was pared by 0 bases and J by 7 bases, with 8 bases between. The CDR3 length is 13 residues. CDR3: CASSVVGRNEQFF. As DNA, the CDR3 is TGTGCCAGCAGCGTAGTGGGGCGGAATGAGCAGTTCTTC.

This clone was seen a single time. The rearrangement uses TRBV5-4 and TRBJ2-3; either TRBD1 or TRBD2 may fit D (6 bases each). Germline CDR1 reads SGHNT; CDR2 reads YYREEE (reference sequence). This CDR3 contains 16 residues. The ends were cut back, 0 bases at V and 2 bases at J, with 13 bases in the middle. The CDR3 DNA is TGTGCCAGCAGCTTGGCAGGAGGGGGTTACACAGATACGCAGTATTTT. It codes for CASSLAGGGYTDTQYF. The full variable domain, in which reference TRBV5-4 and TRBJ2-3 provide the parts outside the CDR3, is ETGVTQSPTHLIKTRGQQVTLRCSSQSGHNTVSWYQQALGQGPQFIFQYYREEENGRGNFPPRFSGLQFPNYSSELNVNALELDDSALYLCASSLAGGGYTDTQYFGPGTRLTVL.

The chain has TRBV7-8 and TRBJ1-1; D may be TRBD1 (5 bases). The CDR3 totals 14 residues. CDR1 and CDR2 (germline): SGHVS, FQNEAQ. The V end lost 6 bases, the J end lost 4 bases, and 15 bases lay between the germline ends. The CDR3 reads CASSSRERSTEAFF. As DNA, the CDR3 is TGTGCCAGCAGTAGCAGGGAAAGGAGCACTGAAGCTTTCTTT.

This chain uses TRBV4-1 with TRBJ2-7; maybe TRBD1 (5 bases). Trimming pared 4 bases from V and 3 bases from J, leaving 13 bases between. This CDR3 has 14 amino acids. Germline CDR1 reads MGHRA; CDR2 reads YSYEKL. CDR3 region: CASSPGQLIYEQYF. The CDR3 coding sequence is TGCGCCAGCAGCCCCGGACAATTAATCTACGAGCAGTACTTC.

This chain links TRBV6-5 with TRBJ2-7, with D unresolved. The V gene's germline CDR1 is MNHEY and CDR2 SVGAGI. V lost 2 bases to trimming and J lost 6 bases, with 17 bases between them. This CDR3 is built from 15 residues. CDR3 coding DNA: TGTGCCAGCAGTTACGTTCTTGCGGAAGACGCCGAGCAGTACTTC. This sequence encodes CASSYVLAEDAEQYF.

This rearrangement joins TRBV9 to TRBJ1-2, with D uncertain. The CDR3 is made up of 13 amino acids. Germline V lookup: CDR1 SGDLS, CDR2 YYNGEE. The V end was cut by 0 bases, the J end by 5 bases, with 8 bases between. CDR3 nucleotide sequence: TGTGCCAGCAGCGTAGCTCTGGATTATGGCTACACCTTC. As protein: CASSVALDYGYTF.

The chain uses TRBV5-6 and TRBJ1-1; TRBD1 might be the D (5 bases). V was clipped by 1 base and J by 0 bases, with 16 bases between them. Germline CDR1 is SGHDT and CDR2 is YYEEEE. This CDR3 has 17 residues. The DNA of the CDR3 is TGTGCCAGCAGCTTGCGGGGGTCCCAGCGATTGAACACTGAAGCTTTCTTT. It encodes CASSLRGSQRLNTEAFF.

The chain carries TRBV19 and TRBJ2-3, with TRBD2 identical over 9 bases. With V trimmed by 2 bases and J by 1 base, 4 bases remained unmatched. The CDR3 totals 16 residues. Germline lookup yields CDR1 LNHDA and CDR2 SQIVND (reference sequence). In nucleotides, the CDR3 is TGTGCCAGTAGTATACTAGCGGGGTGGGGCACAGATACGCAGTATTTT. Amino acid sequence: CASSILAGWGTDTQYF.

The rearrangement joins TRBV9 to TRBJ1-3, with D possibly TRBD1 on 6 matching bases. The germline gives CDR1 SGDLS, CDR2 YYNGEE. This CDR3 spans 17 amino acids. V lost 0 bases and J 0 bases, leaving 13 bases between the germline ends. CDR3 in amino acids: CASSVEGHPNSGNTIYF. In DNA, the CDR3 is TGTGCCAGCAGCGTAGAGGGACACCCAAACTCTGGAAACACCATATATTTT.

This chain connects TRBV27 to TRBJ2-7; D tentatively reads TRBD1 or TRBD2 (5 bases each). V was clipped by 6 bases and J by 1 base, with 16 bases between them. The CDR3 sequence is 15 residues long. The germline V gene has CDR1 MNHEY and CDR2 SMNVEV (reference sequence). The CDR3 reads CASSGTFLPSYEQYF. The CDR3 DNA is TGTGCCAGCAGCGGGACCTTCCTGCCGTCCTACGAGCAGTACTTC.

The chain employs TRBV28 and TRBJ1-2; 9 bases agree with TRBD1. This CDR3 is built from 18 residues. After removal of 10 bases from V and 4 bases from J, the junction contained 22 bases not matched to a gene. Germline V gene lookup returns CDR1 MDHEN and CDR2 SYDVKM. The CDR3: CAIRGDRVSLKGTYGYTF. DNA for the CDR3: TGTGCCATTAGGGGGGACAGGGTCTCGTTAAAGGGGACCTATGGCTACACCTTC.

The CDR3 spells CASSLRGWGNTIYF. The DNA for the CDR3 is TGTGCCAGCAGCTTAAGAGGGTGGGGAAACACCATATATTTT. This rearrangement joins TRBV7-9 to TRBJ1-3; D uncertain. The germline CDR1 and CDR2 sequences are SEHNR and FQNEAQ (reference sequence). The CDR3 runs to 14 residues. The V end was cut by 2 bases, the J end by 4 bases, with 9 bases between.

This chain connects TRBV18 to TRBJ1-1; possible D gene TRBD1, 5 bases. This CDR3 is built from 13 residues. Per germline, CDR1 KGHSH and CDR2 LQKENI. V dropped 2 bases and J dropped 7 bases, with 11 bases sitting between them. The DNA of the CDR3 is TGTGCCAGCTCACCAGGGGGTGTAATTGAAGCTTTCTTT. Protein: CASSPGGVIEAFF.

The J gene is TRBJ1-2, the V gene TRBV29-1; a weak D match, TRBD1 (5 bases). The CDR3 extends over 13 amino acids. V was shortened by 3 bases and J by 4 bases, with 12 bases between the two germline ends. The germline CDR1 and CDR2 sequences are SQVTM and ANQGSEA. CDR3 coding DNA: TGCAGCGTTGATTTTGGGGCAGCCTATGGCTACACCTTC. It is translated as CSVDFGAAYGYTF.